Shown below are 21 T cell receptor beta chains from a single sample sequenced in a study of blood T cells in healthy people across ages. Then a second PCR, running about 6 to 11 cycles, was carried out with a sample-barcoded 5' primer and a J-beta primer mix. TCRdb called the 5' RACE reads again in MiXCR, with one record for every CDR3 protein. The profile shows nearly 800,000 distinct CDR3 sequences, around three fifths of them singletons. Sequences were obtained from blood. The receptors derive from a man aged 40-49 years in good health.

This clonotype was observed a single time. J is TRBJ2-4 and V is TRBV6-2 or TRBV6-3; D tentatively reads TRBD1 or TRBD2 (5 bases each). The CDR3 has 13 amino acids. Trimming took off 1 base at V and 13 bases at J, with 14 bases between the two ends. Germline V lookup: CDR1 MNHEY, CDR2 SVGEGT. CDR3 bases: TGTGCCAGCAGTTACTGGGACGTGGAAGGGCAGTACTTC. Protein sequence: CASSYWDVEGQYF.

V is TRBV30 and J is TRBJ2-3, with 7 bases aligning to TRBD1. The CDR3 has 11 amino acids. Germline assignment: CDR1 GTSNPN and CDR2 SVGIG (reference sequence). Unmatched junction bases numbered 2, after V lost 5 bases and J lost 6 bases. This chain's CDR3 is CAWEQGDTQYF. The CDR3 bases are TGTGCCTGGGAACAGGGGGATACGCAGTATTTT.

This sequence joins TRBV7-9 and TRBJ2-1, with D possibly matching TRBD2 (6 bases). Germline CDR1 is SEHNR and CDR2 is FQNEAQ (reference sequence). The CDR3 sequence is 16 residues long. The V end lost 5 bases, the J end lost 4 bases, and 18 bases lay between the germline ends. The CDR3 is CASSPKPGLEYNEQFF. CDR3 sequence (DNA): TGTGCCAGCAGCCCCAAGCCGGGACTCGAATACAATGAGCAGTTCTTC.

Only one count was recorded for this clonotype. A read error may produce the germline difference seen at one junction end. This chain uses TRBV7-2 with TRBJ2-4; 9 nucleotides agree with TRBD2. Germline V lookup: CDR1 SGHTA, CDR2 FQGNSA. The CDR3 consists of 16 residues. CDR3 in amino acids: CASSLSGGLGKNIQYF. The CDR3 DNA reads TGTGCCAGCAGCTTGAGCGGGGGGTTGGGCAAAAACATTCAGTACTTT.

The chain employs TRBV27 and TRBJ2-3; D may correspond to TRBD1 or TRBD2 (6 bases each). Germline V gene sequence: CDR1 MNHEY, CDR2 SMNVEV (reference sequence). Trimming stripped 4 bases from V and 5 bases from J, with 13 bases between. The CDR3 has 14 amino acids. The CDR3, as DNA: TGTGCCAGCAGTTGGGGGGCGGCAGGAGATACGCAGTATTTT. Protein product: CASSWGAAGDTQYF.

The chain recombines TRBV20-1 with TRBJ2-3; D gene ambiguous. Germline values: CDR1 DFQATT, CDR2 SNEGSKA (reference sequence). This CDR3 has 14 amino acids. The ends were cut back, 8 bases at V and 5 bases at J, with 20 bases in the middle. CDR3 DNA: TGCAGTCAAAAGGCGGAGCTGGCCTTAGATACGCAGTATTTT. Protein: CSQKAELALDTQYF.

This clonotype has only a few counts. CDR3: CASSQGVRREQYF. In nucleotides, the CDR3 is TGCGCCAGCAGCCAAGGAGTCCGTCGGGAGCAGTACTTC. The chain joins TRBV4-3 to TRBJ2-7; D not resolved. Germline values: CDR1 LGHNA, CDR2 YSLEER. The V gene lost 1 base and the J gene lost 7 bases, with 11 bases spanning the gap. This CDR3 is 13 amino acids long.

As for this clonotype: With a much larger clone just one base away, this may be a read error. The chain combines TRBV12-5 with TRBJ2-7, with a possible D match to TRBD2 (5 bases). V was clipped by 11 bases and J by 0 bases, with 23 bases between them. This CDR3 spans 16 amino acids. From germline, CDR1 is LGHNT and CDR2 FRNRAP. CDR3 region: CAWPRTVGKGSYEQYF. The CDR3 bases are TGTGCTTGGCCGAGGACTGTAGGGAAGGGCTCCTACGAGCAGTACTTC.

The chain joins TRBV9 to TRBJ1-6, with 7 bases that match TRBD1. CDR3 size: 14 residues. Germline lookup yields CDR1 SGDLS and CDR2 YYNGEE. Trimming cost V 4 bases and J 14 bases; bases outside gene matches: 12. CDR3 amino acids: CASSPRRQGPTLHF. The CDR3 DNA reads as TGTGCCAGCAGCCCCCGACGACAGGGACCTACCCTCCACTTT. Together with reference TRBV9 and TRBJ1-6, the CDR3 gives the full variable domain: DSGVTQTPKHLITATGQRVTLRCSPRSGDLSVYWYQQSLDQGLQFLIQYYNGEERAKGNILERFSAQQFPDLHSELNLSSLELGDSALYFCASSPRRQGPTLHFGNGTRLTVT.

This chain links TRBV4-1 with TRBJ2-5; D may correspond to TRBD1 or TRBD2 (5 bases each). The CDR3 runs 14 residues. V gave up 5 bases and J gave up 2 bases, with 12 bases separating them. Germline V gene sequence: CDR1 MGHRA, CDR2 YSYEKL. This CDR3 reads CASSEGRLQETQYF. The CDR3 DNA reads as TGCGCCAGCAGCGAGGGACGGCTACAAGAGACCCAGTACTTC.

The chain recombines TRBV12-3 or TRBV12-4 with TRBJ1-6; perhaps TRBD1 as D (6 bases). The CDR3 contains 16 residues. The V end was cut by 6 bases, the J end by 5 bases, with 17 bases between. The CDR3 DNA follows: TGTGCCAGCAGCTTACGACAGGTAGTGGATAATTCACCCCTCCACTTT. It yields the protein CASSLRQVVDNSPLHF.

This clonotype has only a few counts. The genes are TRBV4-3 and TRBJ2-2; 7 bases map to TRBD1. Looked up from germline, CDR1 is LGHNA and CDR2 is YSLEER. The CDR3 runs 15 residues. V lost 6 bases to trimming and J lost 6 bases; unmatched junction nucleotides: 10. The CDR3 reads CASSKAQGVAGELFF. For the CDR3, the DNA is TGCGCCAGCAGTAAAGCTCAGGGGGTCGCCGGGGAGCTGTTTTTT.

This chain uses TRBV7-2 with TRBJ2-3; 14 nucleotides line up with TRBD2. CDR1 SGHTA and CDR2 FQGNSA come from the germline V gene. The CDR3 covers 18 residues. With V trimmed by 1 base and J by 6 bases, 9 bases remained unmatched. The CDR3 nucleotides are TGTACCAGCAGCTTAGAGGGGACTAGCGGGAGCGGGCTGGATACGCAGTATTTT. Protein product: CTSSLEGTSGSGLDTQYF.

This chain uses TRBV2 with TRBJ2-1; 8 bases align to TRBD2. Unmatched junction bases numbered 7, after V lost 2 bases and J lost 7 bases. CDR1 and CDR2 (germline): SNHLY, FYNNEI. The CDR3 length is 15 residues. Here the CDR3 DNA reads TGTGCCAGCAGTGAATCCAGCGGGGGTACTAATGAGCAGTTCTTC. Translation gives CASSESSGGTNEQFF.

V gene TRBV4-1 combines with J gene TRBJ2-4; D is ambiguous. V shed 2 bases and J shed 8 bases, with 10 bases lying between them. The CDR3 loop spans 13 amino acids. Germline assignment: CDR1 MGHRA and CDR2 YSYEKL. The CDR3: CASSQIGFDIQYF. The CDR3, as DNA: TGCGCCAGCAGCCAAATCGGTTTTGACATTCAGTACTTC.

Many counts were recorded for this clonotype. The chain uses TRBV4-2 and TRBJ2-3; 7 bases agree with TRBD1. After removal of 0 bases from V and 9 bases from J, the junction contained 3 bases not matched to a gene. The CDR3 is 13 amino acids. Germline loops: CDR1 LGHNA, CDR2 YNFKEQ. CDR3 in amino acids: CASSQDTTGTQYF. CDR3 DNA sequence: TGTGCCAGCAGCCAAGATACGACAGGGACGCAGTATTTT.

V usage is TRBV2 and J usage is TRBJ1-1; the D is unclear. The CDR3 totals 11 residues. Trimming removed 4 bases from V and 8 bases from J, with 8 bases in between. Germline V gives CDR1 SNHLY, CDR2 FYNNEI. CDR3 protein: CASSVEEEAFF. The CDR3 DNA reads as TGTGCCAGCAGTGTCGAAGAAGAAGCTTTCTTT.

Only a few counts were recorded for this clonotype. V usage is TRBV4-2 and J usage is TRBJ2-7; D is unresolved. The V gene lost 4 bases and the J gene lost 2 bases, with 9 bases spanning the gap. CDR1 is LGHNA, CDR2 YNFKEQ, per germline. There are 13 residues in the CDR3. This CDR3 reads CASSRDTAYEQYF. The CDR3 coding sequence is TGTGCCAGCAGCCGGGATACGGCCTACGAGCAGTACTTC.

This chain links TRBV9 with TRBJ2-7, with 8 bases identical to TRBD2. Per germline, CDR1 SGDLS and CDR2 YYNGEE. Trimming took 3 bases from V and 2 from J; bases not matched to a gene: 7. This CDR3 has 15 residues. The chain's CDR3 is CASSAGLEGTYEQYF. In DNA form, the CDR3 reads TGTGCCAGCAGCGCGGGACTAGAGGGGACCTACGAGCAGTACTTC.

The CDR3, as DNA: TGCAGTGCTAGAGAACCGGGACAGGGGGCGAACACCGGGGAGCTGTTTTTT. As protein: CSAREPGQGANTGELFF. The chain carries TRBV20-1 and TRBJ2-2, with 11 positions matching TRBD1. This CDR3 is 17 amino acids long. Trimming removed 0 bases from V and 0 bases from J; junction bases left unmatched: 3. Germline lookup yields CDR1 DFQATT and CDR2 SNEGSKA (reference sequence).

The chain carries TRBV6-2 or TRBV6-3 and TRBJ2-7; 7 nucleotides line up with TRBD1. The CDR3 runs to 14 residues. J lost 0 bases, V lost 7 bases, and 6 bases had no gene match. CDR1 is MNHEY and CDR2 is SVGEGT in the germline V gene. The CDR3 protein is CASTPDRISYEQYF. The CDR3 DNA is TGTGCCAGCACCCCGGACAGGATCTCCTACGAGCAGTACTTC.